This T cell receptor (beta chain) derives from a study of regulatory T cells in long-lasting Graves disease. CDR3 size: 19 residues. The ends lost 8 bases at V and 4 bases at J; junction bases unmatched: 23. The germline V gene has CDR1 MNHEY and CDR2 SVGEGT. Stated time point: persistent/refractory GD, antithyroid drugs over 5 years with positive TRAb. From PBMCs, RNA was extracted and then used to make the TCR library. Patients of an endocrinology department in Xi'an, China, were included. To make TCR beta libraries, researchers used iRepertoire HTBI primers and Arm-PCR of CDR3 regions. MiXCR, applied by TCRdb to the multiplex PCR reads, yields one record per CDR3 protein. The table has 650,000 to 700,000 distinct CDR3 sequences, around 32% seen once; the top ten hold 42%. Remarks on this clonotype: Its antigen remains unidentified.

Study-level findings and limits: Patients with persistent disease showed a bias toward TRBV28, TRBJ1-2 and TRBJ2-5.

The sequences come from peripheral blood mononuclear cells (PBMCs), collected when the disease was refractory, from a patient treated with antithyroid drugs. The V gene is TRBV6-2 or TRBV6-3, the J gene TRBJ2-1, with 7 bases aligning to TRBD2. This TCR came from a female donor with Graves disease. The CDR3 protein is CASGRPNDVAGALYNEQFF. The DNA for the CDR3 is TGTGCCAGCGGACGACCCAACGATGTTGCGGGAGCCTTATACAATGAGCAGTTCTTC.